Presented here are 18 T cell receptor beta chains from one specimen sequenced in a study of T cell responses to AZD1222 COVID-19 vaccine. Assay: immunoSEQ multiplex PCR; the TCRdb copy retains only in-frame clones and omits some. The data hold roughly 200,000 clones, with around 94% observed a single time. The starting material was peripheral blood, obtained 28 days after the second dose of the MenACWY control vaccine. All receptors derive from an adult who received the MenACWY meningococcal vaccine as a control.

The genes are TRBV2 and TRBJ2-1; 7 bases align to TRBD2. This CDR3 has 13 residues. J was trimmed by 2 bases and V by 11 bases; bases with no gene match: 6. The germline V gene encodes CDR1 SNHLY and CDR2 FYNNEI. The CDR3 reads CALGEGTYNEQFF. The CDR3 DNA reads as TGTGCCCTTGGGGAGGGTACCTACAATGAGCAGTTCTTC.

This sequence joins TRBV14 and TRBJ2-7, with D maybe TRBD1 (6 bases). V dropped 2 bases and J dropped 4 bases, with 18 bases sitting between them. Germline V gene lookup returns CDR1 SGHDN and CDR2 FVKESK. The CDR3 sequence is 16 residues long. The CDR3 sequence is CASSQLGPGERYEQYF. CDR3 sequence (DNA): TGTGCCAGCAGCCAATTAGGTCCAGGGGAGCGTTACGAGCAGTACTTC.

CDR3 in DNA: TGTGCCAGCAGCACCGGGACAGACTCCTACAATGAGCAGTTCTTC. Its translation: CASSTGTDSYNEQFF. The chain recombines TRBV5-4 with TRBJ2-1; 7 bases are a match to TRBD1. The CDR3 is 15 residues long. The junction had 4 bases not matched to a gene; V was cut back by 4 bases and J by 0 bases. The germline gives CDR1 SGHNT, CDR2 YYREEE (reference sequence). Full variable domain (missing parts from reference TRBV5-4 and TRBJ2-1): ETGVTQSPTHLIKTRGQQVTLRCSSQSGHNTVSWYQQALGQGPQFIFQYYREEENGRGNFPPRFSGLQFPNYSSELNVNALELDDSALYLCASSTGTDSYNEQFFGPGTRLTVL.

The CDR3 nucleotides read TGTGCCTGGAGGGGGCCTGAAGCTTTCTTT. Its protein product is CAWRGPEAFF. V is TRBV30 and J is TRBJ1-1; perhaps TRBD1 as D (5 bases). Trimming pared 3 bases from V and 6 bases from J, leaving 5 bases between. CDR1 and CDR2 (germline): GTSNPN, SVGIG (reference sequence). This CDR3 comprises 10 residues.

The gene calls are TRBV5-1 and TRBJ2-7; TRBD2 matches 7 bases. This CDR3 has 14 amino acids. Trimming at V came to 4 bases and at J to 4 bases, leaving 8 bases not matched to a gene. CDR1 SGHRS and CDR2 YFSETQ come from the germline V gene. CDR3 loop: CASSPVGGGYEQYF. CDR3 nucleotide sequence: TGCGCCAGCAGCCCCGTGGGGGGGGGTTACGAGCAGTACTTC. The full variable domain, rest sourced from reference TRBV5-1 and TRBJ2-7, is KAGVTQTPRYLIKTRGQQVTLSCSPISGHRSVSWYQQTPGQGLQFLFEYFSETQRNKGNFPGRFSGRQFSNSRSEMNVSTLELGDSALYLCASSPVGGGYEQYFGPGTRLTVT.

The gene calls are TRBV15 and TRBJ2-6; D is perhaps TRBD1 (6 bases). The CDR3 is 21 amino acids. The germline V gene encodes CDR1 LNHNV and CDR2 YYDKDF (reference sequence). Trimming took off 2 bases at V and 1 base at J, with 24 bases between the two ends. This CDR3 is CATSRNRETGTFGSGANVLTF. CDR3 sequence (DNA): TGTGCCACCAGCAGAAATCGGGAAACCGGGACATTCGGGTCTGGGGCCAACGTCCTGACTTTC.

The rearrangement uses TRBV2 and TRBJ1-2; no clear D. CDR3 length: 11 amino acids. Germline-derived CDR1 and CDR2 are SNHLY and FYNNEI. Trimming took 7 bases from V and 8 from J, leaving 11 bases between them. CDR3 bases: TGTGCCAGCAAGGGCCGCGGGGGCTACACCTTC. This gives the protein CASKGRGGYTF.

The chain uses TRBV5-1 and TRBJ2-3; D gene uncertain. Trimming cost V 0 bases and J 8 bases, with 10 bases left between them. CDR1 is SGHRS and CDR2 is YFSETQ in the germline V gene. There are 13 residues in the CDR3. For the CDR3, the DNA is TGCGCCAGCAGCTTGGAAAGTGCTCTTACGCAGTATTTT. As protein: CASSLESALTQYF.

The chain carries TRBV3-1 (or the pseudogene TRBV3-2) and TRBJ1-6; TRBD1 might be the D (5 bases). Germline CDR1 and CDR2: LGHDT and YNNKEL (reference sequence). The ends were cut back, 7 bases at V and 7 bases at J, with 11 bases in the middle. This CDR3 contains 13 residues. CDR3 region: CASTNRGNSPLHF. CDR3 DNA sequence: TGTGCCAGCACCAATCGGGGGAATTCACCCCTCCACTTT.

The CDR3: CASSVGGHGTEAFF. The CDR3, as DNA: TGTGCCAGCAGCGTGGGTGGGCATGGCACTGAAGCTTTCTTT. The chain couples TRBV9 to TRBJ1-1; D not resolved. Trimming cost V 2 bases and J 4 bases, with 12 bases left between them. From germline, CDR1 is SGDLS and CDR2 YYNGEE. There are 14 residues in the CDR3.

The chain combines TRBV7-9 with TRBJ2-1, with D unclear. The CDR3 runs 11 residues. Trimming took 4 bases from V and 13 from J, leaving 11 bases between them. Germline loops: CDR1 SEHNR, CDR2 FQNEAQ (reference sequence). Written as DNA, the CDR3 is TGTGCCAGCAGCTCGGATGCGGCTCAGTTCTTC. Protein sequence: CASSSDAAQFF.

The chain links TRBV28 to TRBJ2-7; TRBD1 matches at 11 bases. Trimming removed 5 bases from V and 2 bases from J; junction bases left unmatched: 2. This CDR3 has 14 residues. Germline-derived CDR1 and CDR2 are MDHEN and SYDVKM. The CDR3 is CASSGTGGAYEQYF. The CDR3 region has the DNA TGTGCCAGCAGTGGGACAGGGGGAGCCTACGAGCAGTACTTC.

V and J are TRBV19 and TRBJ2-5, with a possible D match to TRBD2 (5 bases). CDR1 LNHDA and CDR2 SQIVND come from the germline V gene (reference sequence). Trimming shortened V by 5 bases and J by 2 bases, and 9 bases separated the two germline ends. The length of the CDR3 is 13 residues. This chain's CDR3 is CASSPRLQETQYF. In DNA form, the CDR3 reads TGTGCCAGTAGTCCCCGACTACAAGAGACCCAGTACTTC.

The J gene is TRBJ2-7, the V gene TRBV11-2; 7 bases match TRBD1. Unmatched junction bases numbered 14, after V lost 3 bases and J lost 6 bases. This CDR3 contains 16 residues. Germline V gene data show CDR1 as SGHAT and CDR2 as FQNNGV. The CDR3 reads CASSFAPTGVMIEQYF. CDR3 bases: TGTGCCAGCAGCTTCGCCCCAACAGGGGTTATGATCGAGCAGTACTTC.

The chain combines TRBV18 with TRBJ1-4; a weak D match, TRBD1 (6 bases). The V gene lost 5 bases and the J gene lost 8 bases, with 15 bases spanning the gap. This CDR3 is built from 14 residues. Germline values: CDR1 KGHSH, CDR2 LQKENI. The CDR3 reads CASSTSRGSEKLFF. DNA for the CDR3: TGTGCCAGCTCAACGTCCAGGGGCTCGGAAAAACTGTTTTTT.

The gene calls are TRBV9 and TRBJ2-2, with D unresolved. V was clipped by 4 bases and J by 5 bases, with 6 bases between them. CDR1 and CDR2 (germline): SGDLS, YYNGEE. There are 12 residues in the CDR3. The CDR3 is CASSLGTGELFF. The CDR3 DNA is TGTGCCAGCAGCTTGGGAACCGGGGAGCTGTTTTTT.

The chain has TRBV6-5 and TRBJ2-1; 8 bases match TRBD2. The junction had 11 bases not matched to a gene; V was cut back by 7 bases and J by 6 bases. The germline V gene has CDR1 MNHEY and CDR2 SVGAGI. The CDR3 covers 15 residues. Here the CDR3 reads CASKLNTGGLNEQFF. The DNA of the CDR3 is TGTGCCAGCAAGCTAAACACGGGGGGGCTCAATGAGCAGTTCTTC.

This rearrangement joins TRBV27 to TRBJ2-1, with 7 positions matching TRBD2. Looked up from germline, CDR1 is MNHEY and CDR2 is SMNVEV (reference sequence). With V trimmed by 3 bases and J by 5 bases, 4 bases remained unmatched. This CDR3 comprises 14 residues. The CDR3 bases are TGTGCCAGCAGTTTGGGGGGGTCTAACAATGAGCAGTTCTTC. Protein: CASSLGGSNNEQFF.